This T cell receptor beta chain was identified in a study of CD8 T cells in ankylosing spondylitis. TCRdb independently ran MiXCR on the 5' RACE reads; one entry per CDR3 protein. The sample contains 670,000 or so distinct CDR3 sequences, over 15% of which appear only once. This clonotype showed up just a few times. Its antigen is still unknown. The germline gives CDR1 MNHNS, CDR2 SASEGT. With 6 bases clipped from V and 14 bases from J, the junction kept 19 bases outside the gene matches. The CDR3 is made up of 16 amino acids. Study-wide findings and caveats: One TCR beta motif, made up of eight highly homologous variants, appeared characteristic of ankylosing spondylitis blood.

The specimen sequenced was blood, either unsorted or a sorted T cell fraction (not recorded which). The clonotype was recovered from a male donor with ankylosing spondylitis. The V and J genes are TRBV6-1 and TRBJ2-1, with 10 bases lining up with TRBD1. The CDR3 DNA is TGTGCCAGCAGCCCGCCGGGACAGGGGTTTCCCGGGCAAGAGTTCTTC. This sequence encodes CASSPPGQGFPGQEFF.